This T cell receptor beta chain was captured in a study of CD8 T cells in ankylosing spondylitis. To note about this clonotype: The antigen remains undetermined.

The V gene lost 3 bases and the J gene lost 6 bases, with 9 bases spanning the gap. This CDR3 contains 12 residues. The germline gives CDR1 SGHTA, CDR2 FQGNSA. General observations from the study: Earlier studies detected some motif variants in reactive arthritis synovial fluid and blood. Typical of ankylosing spondylitis blood, it appeared, was a TCR beta motif of under 10 highly homologous variants.

In TCRdb, the 5' RACE reads were re-called with MiXCR into one record per CDR3 protein. The sample has 750,000 to 850,000 distinct CDR3 sequences; around 11% are singletons. The chain is built from TRBV7-2 and TRBJ2-7; no clear D. The sequence was obtained from a male donor with ankylosing spondylitis. The sequenced material came from blood, either unsorted or a sorted T cell fraction (not recorded which). The CDR3 loop is CASSFTRIEQYF. The CDR3 DNA sequence: TGTGCCAGCAGCTTTACAAGAATCGAGCAGTACTTC.